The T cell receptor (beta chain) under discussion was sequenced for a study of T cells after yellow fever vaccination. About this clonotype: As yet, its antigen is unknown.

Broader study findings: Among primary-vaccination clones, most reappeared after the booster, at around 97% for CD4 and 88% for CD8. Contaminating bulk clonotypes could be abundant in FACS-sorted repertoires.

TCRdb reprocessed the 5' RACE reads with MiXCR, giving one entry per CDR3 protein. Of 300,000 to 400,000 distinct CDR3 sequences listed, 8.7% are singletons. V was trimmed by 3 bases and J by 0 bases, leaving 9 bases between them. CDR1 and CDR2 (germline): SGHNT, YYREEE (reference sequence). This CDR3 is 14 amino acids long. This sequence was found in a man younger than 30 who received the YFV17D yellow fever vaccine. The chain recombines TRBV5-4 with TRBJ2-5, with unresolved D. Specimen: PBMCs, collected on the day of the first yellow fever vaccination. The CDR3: CASSWTSHQETQYF. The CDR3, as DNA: TGTGCCAGCAGCTGGACGAGTCACCAAGAGACCCAGTACTTC. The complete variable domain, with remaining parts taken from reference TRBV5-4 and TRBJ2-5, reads ETGVTQSPTHLIKTRGQQVTLRCSSQSGHNTVSWYQQALGQGPQFIFQYYREEENGRGNFPPRFSGLQFPNYSSELNVNALELDDSALYLCASSWTSHQETQYFGPGTRLLVL.